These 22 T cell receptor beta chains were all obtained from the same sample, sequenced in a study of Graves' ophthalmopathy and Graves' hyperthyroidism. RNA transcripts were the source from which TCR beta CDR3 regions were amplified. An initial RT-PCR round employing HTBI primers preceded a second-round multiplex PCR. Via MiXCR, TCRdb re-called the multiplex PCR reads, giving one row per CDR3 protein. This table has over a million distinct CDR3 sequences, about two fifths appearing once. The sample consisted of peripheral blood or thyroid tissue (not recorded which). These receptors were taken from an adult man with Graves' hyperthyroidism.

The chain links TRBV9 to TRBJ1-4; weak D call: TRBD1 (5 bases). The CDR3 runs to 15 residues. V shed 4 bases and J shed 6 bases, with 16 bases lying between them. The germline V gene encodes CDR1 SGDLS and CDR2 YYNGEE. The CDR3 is CASSFGGGKDEKLFF. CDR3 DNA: TGTGCCAGCAGCTTCGGTGGGGGAAAGGATGAAAAACTGTTTTTT. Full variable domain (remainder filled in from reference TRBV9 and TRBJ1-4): DSGVTQTPKHLITATGQRVTLRCSPRSGDLSVYWYQQSLDQGLQFLIQYYNGEERAKGNILERFSAQQFPDLHSELNLSSLELGDSALYFCASSFGGGKDEKLFFGSGTQLSVL.

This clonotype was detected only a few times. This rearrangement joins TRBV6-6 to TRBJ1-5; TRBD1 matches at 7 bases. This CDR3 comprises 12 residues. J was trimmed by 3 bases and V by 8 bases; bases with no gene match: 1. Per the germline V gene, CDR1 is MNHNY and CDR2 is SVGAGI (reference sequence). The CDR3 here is CASGTVNQPQHF. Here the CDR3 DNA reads TGTGCCAGCGGGACAGTCAATCAGCCCCAGCATTTT.

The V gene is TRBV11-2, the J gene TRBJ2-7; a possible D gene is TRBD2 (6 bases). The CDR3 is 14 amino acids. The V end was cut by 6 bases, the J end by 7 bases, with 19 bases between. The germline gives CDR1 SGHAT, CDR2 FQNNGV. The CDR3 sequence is CASSFGPDRGEQYF. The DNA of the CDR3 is TGTGCCAGCAGTTTCGGGCCCGACCGGGGGGAGCAGTACTTC.

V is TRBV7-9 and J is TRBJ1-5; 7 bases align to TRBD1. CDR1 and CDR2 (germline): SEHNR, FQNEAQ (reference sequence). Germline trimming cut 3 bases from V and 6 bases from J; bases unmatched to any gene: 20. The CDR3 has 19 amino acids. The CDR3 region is CASSFFSGTAQGVGQPQHF. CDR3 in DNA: TGTGCCAGCAGCTTTTTTTCCGGGACAGCGCAGGGAGTTGGTCAGCCCCAGCATTTT.

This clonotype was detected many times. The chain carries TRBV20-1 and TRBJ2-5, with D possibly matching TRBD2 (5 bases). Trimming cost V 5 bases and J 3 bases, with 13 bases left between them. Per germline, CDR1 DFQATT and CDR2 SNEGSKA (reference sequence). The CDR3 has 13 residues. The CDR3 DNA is TGCAGTGCTCCCAGGTCGGGGAAAGAGACCCAGTACTTC. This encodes CSAPRSGKETQYF.

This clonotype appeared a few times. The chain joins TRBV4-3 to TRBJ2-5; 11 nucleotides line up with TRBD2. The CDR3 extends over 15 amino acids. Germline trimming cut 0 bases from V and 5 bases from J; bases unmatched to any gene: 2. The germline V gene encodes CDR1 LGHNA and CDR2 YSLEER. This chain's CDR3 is CASSQDRTSGETQYF. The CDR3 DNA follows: TGCGCCAGCAGCCAAGATAGGACTAGCGGGGAGACCCAGTACTTC.

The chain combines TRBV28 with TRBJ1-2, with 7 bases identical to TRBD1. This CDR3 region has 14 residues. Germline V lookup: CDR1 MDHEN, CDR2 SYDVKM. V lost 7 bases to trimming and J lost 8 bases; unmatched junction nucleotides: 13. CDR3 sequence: CASTQPQRGRGYTF. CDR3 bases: TGTGCCAGCACCCAACCCCAAAGGGGGCGCGGCTACACCTTC.

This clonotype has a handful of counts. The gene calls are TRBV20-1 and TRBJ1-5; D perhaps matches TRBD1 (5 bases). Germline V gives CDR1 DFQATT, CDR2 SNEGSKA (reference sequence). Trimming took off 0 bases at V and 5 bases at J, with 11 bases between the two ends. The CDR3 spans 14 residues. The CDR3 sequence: CSARDLGQDQPQHF. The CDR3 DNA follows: TGCAGTGCTAGAGATTTGGGGCAAGATCAGCCCCAGCATTTT.

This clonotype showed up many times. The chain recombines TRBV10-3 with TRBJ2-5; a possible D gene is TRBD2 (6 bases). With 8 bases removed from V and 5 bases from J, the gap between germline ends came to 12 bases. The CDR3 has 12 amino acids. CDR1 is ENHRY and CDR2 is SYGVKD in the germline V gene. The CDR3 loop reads CAIGGLKETQYF. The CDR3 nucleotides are TGTGCCATCGGGGGACTCAAGGAGACCCAGTACTTC.

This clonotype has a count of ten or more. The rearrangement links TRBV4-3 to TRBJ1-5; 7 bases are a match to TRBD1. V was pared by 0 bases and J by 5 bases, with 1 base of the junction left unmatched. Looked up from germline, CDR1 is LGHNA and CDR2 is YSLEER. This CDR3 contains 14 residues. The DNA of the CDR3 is TGCGCCAGCAGCCAAGATACAGGGGATCAGCCCCAGCATTTT. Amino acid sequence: CASSQDTGDQPQHF.

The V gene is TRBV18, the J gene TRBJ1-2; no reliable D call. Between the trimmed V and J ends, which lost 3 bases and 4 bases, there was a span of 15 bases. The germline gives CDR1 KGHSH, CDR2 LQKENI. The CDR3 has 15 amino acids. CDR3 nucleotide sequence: TGTGCCAGCTCACCTTCCCCAACGGAGGGCTATGGCTACACCTTC. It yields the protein CASSPSPTEGYGYTF.

CDR3 protein: CATSRAGDRFYEQYF. The CDR3 nucleotides are TGTGCCACCAGCAGAGCCGGGGACAGGTTCTACGAGCAGTACTTC. The chain has TRBV15 and TRBJ2-7, with 8 bases aligning to TRBD1. The CDR3 spans 15 residues. V was pared by 1 base and J by 3 bases, with 5 bases of the junction left unmatched. Germline loops: CDR1 LNHNV, CDR2 YYDKDF (reference sequence).

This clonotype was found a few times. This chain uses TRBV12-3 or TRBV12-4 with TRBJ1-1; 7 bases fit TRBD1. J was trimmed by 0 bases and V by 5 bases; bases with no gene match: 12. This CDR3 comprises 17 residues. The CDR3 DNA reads TGTGCCAGCAGTAAGGTTGAGACAGGGATAATGAACACTGAAGCTTTCTTT. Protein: CASSKVETGIMNTEAFF.

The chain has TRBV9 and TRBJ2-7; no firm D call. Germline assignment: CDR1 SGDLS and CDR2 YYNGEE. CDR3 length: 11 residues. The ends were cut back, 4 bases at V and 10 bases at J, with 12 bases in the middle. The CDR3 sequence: CASSLTADQYF. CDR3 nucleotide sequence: TGTGCCAGCAGCCTCACGGCCGATCAGTACTTC.

Written as DNA, the CDR3 is TGTGCCAGCAGCCTCTTGAGGACTGTGAACACTGAAGCTTTCTTT. Its translation is CASSLLRTVNTEAFF. V gene TRBV7-9 combines with J gene TRBJ1-1, with D unclear. Germline V CDR1 and CDR2: SEHNR, FQNEAQ (reference sequence). This CDR3 comprises 15 residues. V lost 5 bases, J lost 0 bases, and 13 bases lay in between.

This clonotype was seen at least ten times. The CDR3 nucleotides read TGCGCCATTAGGGGACAGATGAACACTGAAGCTTTCTTT. This translates into CAIRGQMNTEAFF. V is TRBV10-2 and J is TRBJ1-1, with 7 bases identical to TRBD1. The CDR3 totals 13 residues. Trimming at V came to 10 bases and at J to 0 bases, leaving 5 bases not matched to a gene. The germline CDR1 and CDR2 sequences are WSHSY and SAAADI.

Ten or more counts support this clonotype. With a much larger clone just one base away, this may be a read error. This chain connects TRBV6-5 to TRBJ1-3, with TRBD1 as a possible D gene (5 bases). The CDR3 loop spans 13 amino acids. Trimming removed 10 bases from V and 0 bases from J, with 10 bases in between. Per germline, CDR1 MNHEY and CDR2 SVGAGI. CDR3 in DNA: TGTGCCACCAGACAGAGCTCTGGAAACACCATATATTTT. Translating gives CATRQSSGNTIYF.

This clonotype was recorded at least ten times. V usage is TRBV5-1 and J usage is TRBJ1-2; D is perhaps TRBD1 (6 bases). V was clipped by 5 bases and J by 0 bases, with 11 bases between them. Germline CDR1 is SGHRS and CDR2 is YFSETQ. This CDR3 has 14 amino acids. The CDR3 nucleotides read TGCGCCAGCAGACGGGACACAGCTAACTATGGCTACACCTTC. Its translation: CASRRDTANYGYTF.

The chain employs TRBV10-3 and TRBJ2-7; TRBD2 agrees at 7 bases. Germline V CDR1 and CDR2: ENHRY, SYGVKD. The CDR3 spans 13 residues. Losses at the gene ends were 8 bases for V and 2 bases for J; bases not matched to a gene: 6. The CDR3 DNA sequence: TGTGCCATCCGCGGGGAGGGGACCTACGAGCAGTACTTC. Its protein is CAIRGEGTYEQYF.

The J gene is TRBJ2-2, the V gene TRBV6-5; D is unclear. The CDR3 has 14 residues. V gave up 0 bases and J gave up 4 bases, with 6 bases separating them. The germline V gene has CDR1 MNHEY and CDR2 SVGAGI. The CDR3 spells CASSYSGSTGELFF. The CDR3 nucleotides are TGTGCCAGCAGTTACTCCGGGTCCACCGGGGAGCTGTTTTTT.

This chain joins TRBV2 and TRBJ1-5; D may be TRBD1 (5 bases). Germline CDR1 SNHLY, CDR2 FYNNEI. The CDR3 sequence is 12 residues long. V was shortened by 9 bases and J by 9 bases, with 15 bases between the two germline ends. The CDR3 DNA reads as TGTGCCAGGGGTGGGGGTGTATTGCCCCAGCATTTT. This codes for CARGGGVLPQHF.

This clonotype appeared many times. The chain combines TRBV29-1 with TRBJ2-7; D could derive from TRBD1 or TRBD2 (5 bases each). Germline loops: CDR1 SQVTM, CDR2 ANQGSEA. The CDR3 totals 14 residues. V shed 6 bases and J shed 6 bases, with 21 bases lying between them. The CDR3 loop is CSVAKRSGNGEQYF. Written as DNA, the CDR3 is TGCAGCGTCGCAAAGCGGTCAGGGAATGGCGAGCAGTACTTC.